These 27 T cell receptor beta chains came from one sample sequenced in a study of cytomegalovirus exposure and HLA in healthy donors. PCR involved 60 Vbeta and 13 Jbeta primers. Clones were read by immunoSEQ multiplex PCR, and TCRdb kept only the in-frame ones, dropping some. The top ten hold around 1.5% of the sample, which has 150,000 to 200,000 clones, around 77% seen once. The specimen was PBMCs. The receptors stem from a man between 40 and 49 years old in good health and CMV-seronegative.

The chain carries TRBV11-2 and TRBJ2-7; possible D gene TRBD2, 6 bases. The CDR3 loop spans 16 amino acids. V lost 0 bases, J lost 2 bases, and 14 bases lay in between. CDR1 SGHAT and CDR2 FQNNGV come from the germline V gene. The CDR3 nucleotides read TGTGCCAGCAGCTTAGATTTCCTAGCGCCTACCTACGAGCAGTACTTC. This encodes CASSLDFLAPTYEQYF.

The chain carries TRBV6-5 and TRBJ2-1, with 14 bases lining up with TRBD2. The CDR3 sequence is 15 residues long. Unmatched junction bases numbered 10, after V lost 6 bases and J lost 12 bases. Germline V gives CDR1 MNHEY, CDR2 SVGAGI. CDR3: CASSPTSGRAGGQFF. The CDR3 DNA is TGTGCCAGCAGCCCGACTAGCGGGAGGGCGGGAGGGCAGTTCTTC.

This clone was seen a single time. This chain uses TRBV30 with TRBJ1-1, with TRBD1 matching 7 bases. This CDR3 region has 13 residues. CDR1 and CDR2 from the germline V gene are GTSNPN and SVGIG (reference sequence). V lost 2 bases, J lost 8 bases, and 8 bases stayed unmatched. The CDR3, as DNA: TGTGCCTGGAGTTTATACAGACAGGGAGAAGCTTTCTTT. This encodes CAWSLYRQGEAFF.

Concerning this clone itself: Other nucleotide sequences from this sample produce the same CDR3. The chain recombines TRBV6-9 with TRBJ2-7; TRBD1 agrees at 8 bases. Germline CDR1 is MNHGY and CDR2 is SVAAGI. The length of the CDR3 is 16 residues. Unmatched junction bases numbered 10, after V lost 2 bases and J lost 4 bases. The CDR3 loop reads CASSYGRGQGAYEQYV. CDR3 sequence (DNA): TGTGCCAGCAGTTATGGAAGAGGGCAGGGGGCATACGAGCAGTACGTC.

The chain couples TRBV15 to TRBJ2-1; tentatively, D is TRBD2 (5 bases). The CDR3 is made up of 16 amino acids. Trimming left V 0 bases short and J 6 bases short, with 15 bases between. Germline V lookup: CDR1 LNHNV, CDR2 YYDKDF (reference sequence). The CDR3: CATSRDAGVASNEQFF. Here the CDR3 DNA reads TGTGCCACCAGCAGAGATGCAGGAGTAGCGTCCAATGAGCAGTTCTTC.

This clone has a handful of counts. CDR3 in DNA: TGTGCCAGCAGTCGCCATGGAGGACTAGCGGGAGTAGCTGATACGCAGTATTTT. Translating gives CASSRHGGLAGVADTQYF. This rearrangement joins TRBV28 to TRBJ2-3; the match to TRBD2 covers 13 bases. Germline loops: CDR1 MDHEN, CDR2 SYDVKM. There are 18 residues in the CDR3. After removal of 5 bases from V and 6 bases from J, the junction contained 14 bases not matched to a gene.

Here the CDR3 DNA reads TGTGCCAGCAGCTTGGTGTACAGATACGAGCAGTACGTC. Protein product: CASSLVYRYEQYV. This sequence joins TRBV5-5 and TRBJ2-7; D ambiguous. The germline CDR1 and CDR2 sequences are SGHKS and YYEKEE (reference sequence). V was pared by 0 bases and J by 4 bases, with 8 bases between. The CDR3 runs to 13 residues.

Of note for this clone: One junction end does not reproduce the germline sequence, and a read error may be involved. The chain has TRBV7-9 and TRBJ2-3, with TRBD2 matching over 10 bases. The CDR3 runs to 15 residues. The V gene's germline CDR1 is SEHNR and CDR2 FQNEAQ (reference sequence). In nucleotides, the CDR3 is TGTTCCAGCAGCCCTAGCGGGGGATTCACAGATACGCAGTATTTT. This translates into CSSSPSGGFTDTQYF.

CDR3 nucleotides: TGTGCCAGCAGCTTGGGGAGCGAGCTCAATGAGCAGTTCTTC. This gives the protein CASSLGSELNEQFF. The chain links TRBV11-2 to TRBJ2-1, with D perhaps TRBD2 (5 bases). V lost 3 bases to trimming and J lost 6 bases, with 12 bases between them. The CDR3 length is 14 residues. The germline CDR1 and CDR2 sequences are SGHAT and FQNNGV.

Only a few counts were recorded for this clone. V and J are TRBV6-1 and TRBJ1-4; tentatively, D is TRBD1 (6 bases). The V gene lost 6 bases and the J gene lost 8 bases, with 13 bases spanning the gap. Germline CDR1 MNHNS, CDR2 SASEGT. The CDR3 totals 13 residues. CDR3 sequence: CASRGASMEKLFF. CDR3 DNA: TGTGCCAGCAGGGGGGCGTCGATGGAAAAACTGTTTTTT.

Remarks on this clone: This is likely a read error, given that the CDR3 carries no conserved phenylalanine or tryptophan at its end. The J gene is TRBJ1-2, the V gene TRBV18; 7 positions agree with TRBD1. This CDR3 is built from 14 residues. Trimming removed 5 bases from V and 1 base from J; junction bases left unmatched: 4. Germline CDR1 reads KGHSH; CDR2 reads LQKENI. The CDR3 reads CASSSNRGNYGYTL. In nucleotides, the CDR3 is TGTGCCAGCTCATCGAACAGGGGTAACTATGGCTACACCCTC.

The V gene is TRBV5-1, the J gene TRBJ2-1, with 9 bases lining up with TRBD1. Germline V gives CDR1 SGHRS, CDR2 YFSETQ. Losses at the gene ends were 0 bases for V and 6 bases for J; bases not matched to a gene: 4. The CDR3 totals 15 residues. In DNA form, the CDR3 reads TGCGCCAGCAGCTTGGGGGGACAGGGTTTCAATGAGCAGTTCTTC. Translating gives CASSLGGQGFNEQFF.

A remark on this clone: Within the sample, other DNA sequences also encode this same CDR3. This sequence joins TRBV5-6 and TRBJ2-2; 7 bases map to TRBD2. CDR1 and CDR2 from the germline V gene are SGHDT and YYEEEE. CDR3 length: 14 amino acids. J gave up 3 bases and V 4 bases, and 3 bases lay outside the gene matches. The CDR3 sequence is CASSRGRDTGELFF. CDR3 sequence (DNA): TGTGCCAGCAGCCGAGGGAGGGACACCGGGGAGCTGTTTTTT.

This chain connects TRBV27 to TRBJ2-4; D may be TRBD2 (6 bases). Germline V gives CDR1 MNHEY, CDR2 SMNVEV (reference sequence). Trimming left V 2 bases short and J 12 bases short, with 17 bases between. The CDR3 has 14 amino acids. For the CDR3, the DNA is TGTGCCAGCAGTTTACTAGGAGCCGGGAGCAGTCAGTACTTC. Translated: CASSLLGAGSSQYF.

This chain connects TRBV11-2 to TRBJ2-5; TRBD1 might be the D (5 bases). V shed 0 bases and J shed 1 base, with 9 bases lying between them. The CDR3 sequence is 15 residues long. Per germline, CDR1 SGHAT and CDR2 FQNNGV. This CDR3 reads CASSLDDSLQETQYF. In DNA form, the CDR3 reads TGTGCCAGCAGCTTAGATGACAGCCTCCAAGAGACCCAGTACTTC.

Comment on this clone: This sample also contains other DNA sequences that code for the same CDR3. The CDR3: CATPSIPGYPNYGYTF. CDR3 nucleotide sequence: TGTGCCACCCCCAGCATCCCAGGGTACCCCAACTATGGCTACACCTTC. V gene TRBV28 combines with J gene TRBJ1-2; a possible D gene is TRBD1 (5 bases). Germline V gives CDR1 MDHEN, CDR2 SYDVKM. CDR3 length equals 16 residues. V shed 10 bases and J shed 2 bases, with 23 bases lying between them.

In its sample, this clone was seen once. The chain couples TRBV2 to TRBJ1-4; a possible D gene is TRBD1 (6 bases). CDR3 length: 15 residues. With 0 bases removed from V and 3 bases from J, the gap between germline ends came to 8 bases. CDR1 is SNHLY and CDR2 is FYNNEI in the germline V gene. The CDR3 sequence is CASSEADRPNEKLFF. The CDR3 DNA follows: TGTGCCAGCAGTGAAGCGGACAGACCTAATGAAAAACTGTTTTTT.

V gene TRBV19 combines with J gene TRBJ2-1, with D perhaps TRBD2 (6 bases). CDR1 LNHDA and CDR2 SQIVND come from the germline V gene (reference sequence). V dropped 5 bases and J dropped 7 bases, with 12 bases sitting between them. The CDR3 spans 13 residues. The chain's CDR3 is CASSGGYWNEQFF. As DNA, the CDR3 is TGTGCCAGTAGTGGGGGGTATTGGAATGAGCAGTTCTTC. Full variable domain (rest looked up from reference TRBV19 and TRBJ2-1): DGGITQSPKYLFRKEGQNVTLSCEQNLNHDAMYWYRQDPGQGLRLIYYSQIVNDFQKGDIAEGYSVSREKKESFPLTVTSAQKNPTAFYLCASSGGYWNEQFFGPGTRLTVL.

Worth noting for this clone: One end of the junction fails to match germline, which may point to a read error. The chain employs TRBV7-9 and TRBJ2-7, with a weak D call TRBD2 (8 bases). The CDR3 extends over 15 amino acids. CDR1 SEHNR and CDR2 FQNEAQ come from the germline V gene (reference sequence). CDR3 in DNA: TGTTCCAGCAGCCCCCGGGAGGGGGCAAGCTACGAGCAGTACTTC. Its protein is CSSSPREGASYEQYF.

The chain is built from TRBV18 and TRBJ2-5; the match to TRBD2 covers 7 bases. The length of the CDR3 is 14 residues. Per germline, CDR1 KGHSH and CDR2 LQKENI. The ends lost 5 bases at V and 5 bases at J; junction bases unmatched: 8. The CDR3 spells CASSTSKGGETQYF. CDR3 DNA sequence: TGTGCCAGCTCAACGAGTAAGGGAGGGGAGACCCAGTACTTC.

V is TRBV12-5 and J is TRBJ2-5; TRBD1 might be the D (5 bases). The V gene lost 1 base and the J gene lost 2 bases, with 8 bases spanning the gap. Germline V gene data show CDR1 as LGHNT and CDR2 as FRNRAP. The length of the CDR3 is 14 residues. CDR3 nucleotides: TGTGCTAGTGGTTTGGGGGGCCTACAAGAGACCCAGTACTTC. It codes for CASGLGGLQETQYF.

This rearrangement joins TRBV6-5 to TRBJ1-5, with D hard to call. Germline loops: CDR1 MNHEY, CDR2 SVGAGI. Trimming removed 0 bases from V and 7 bases from J, with 13 bases in between. The CDR3 runs to 15 residues. This CDR3 is CASSYSSSPGQPQHF. DNA for the CDR3: TGTGCCAGCAGTTACTCTTCCTCCCCGGGGCAGCCCCAGCATTTT.

V usage is TRBV29-1 and J usage is TRBJ2-7, with D hard to call. This CDR3 is built from 11 residues. Germline V CDR1 and CDR2: SQVTM, ANQGSEA. This chain's CDR3 is CTASDLLGQYV. CDR3 sequence (DNA): TGCACCGCTTCGGACCTACTGGGGCAGTACGTC.

This clone was seen a single time. This sequence joins TRBV6-1 and TRBJ2-1; D gene uncertain. CDR3 length: 11 amino acids. V was cut by 2 bases and J by 9 bases, with 5 bases left in between. From germline, CDR1 is MNHNS and CDR2 SASEGT. CDR3 sequence (DNA): TGTGCCAGCAGTGAAAAGCCTGAGCAGTTCTTC. Protein sequence: CASSEKPEQFF.

The V and J genes are TRBV19 and TRBJ2-4, with D tentatively TRBD1 (5 bases). The CDR3 runs 15 residues. Germline values: CDR1 LNHDA, CDR2 SQIVND (reference sequence). V was pared by 7 bases and J by 0 bases, with 13 bases between. The CDR3: CASTKGDIAKNIQYF. The DNA for the CDR3 is TGTGCCAGTACTAAAGGGGATATAGCCAAAAACATTCAGTACTTC.

Of note for this clone: One junction end does not reproduce the germline sequence, and a read error may be involved. The chain links TRBV7-9 to TRBJ1-1, with 9 bases matching TRBD1. Germline V gives CDR1 SEHNR, CDR2 FQNEAQ (reference sequence). The CDR3 is 14 amino acids. The CDR3 loop reads CSSSSTGTGTEAFF. CDR3 nucleotide sequence: TGTTCCAGCAGCTCGACCGGGACAGGGACTGAAGCTTTCTTT.

This chain uses TRBV7-6 with TRBJ2-5; D might be TRBD1 (6 bases). Per germline, CDR1 SGHVS and CDR2 FNYEAQ. The CDR3 has 16 amino acids. The V and J ends lost 4 bases and 4 bases respectively, with 19 bases between them. CDR3 coding DNA: TGTGCCAGCAGCTCCAATCCCCTGACAGGTCCAGAGACCCAGTACTTC. Translation: CASSSNPLTGPETQYF.